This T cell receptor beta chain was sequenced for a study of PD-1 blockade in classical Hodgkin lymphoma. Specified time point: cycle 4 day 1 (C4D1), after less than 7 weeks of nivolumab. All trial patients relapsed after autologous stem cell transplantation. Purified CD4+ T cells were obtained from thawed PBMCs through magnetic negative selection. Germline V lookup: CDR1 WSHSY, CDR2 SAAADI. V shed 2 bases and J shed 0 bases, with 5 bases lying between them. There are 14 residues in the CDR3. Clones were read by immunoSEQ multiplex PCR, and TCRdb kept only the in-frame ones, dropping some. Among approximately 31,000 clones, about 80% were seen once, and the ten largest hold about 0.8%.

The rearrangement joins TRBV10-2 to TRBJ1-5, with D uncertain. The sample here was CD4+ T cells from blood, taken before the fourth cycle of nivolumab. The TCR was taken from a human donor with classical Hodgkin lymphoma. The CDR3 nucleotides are TGCGCCAGCAGTGAGGGGCTTAGCAATCAGCCCCAGCATTTT. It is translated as CASSEGLSNQPQHF.